The TCR beta chain described here comes from a study of graft-versus-host responses after intestinal transplantation. This table comes from immunoSEQ multiplex PCR, and its TCRdb copy is limited to in-frame clones, with some not included. In the table there are some 14,000 clones, about 87% of which are singletons. Of note for this clone: Its antigen is unidentified.

In germline, CDR1 is MRHNA, CDR2 SNTAGT. This CDR3 comprises 14 residues. J lost 4 bases, V lost 3 bases, and 1 base had no gene match. Findings of the study overall: Investigators detected GvH clones in recipient marrow, with some emerging earlier in ileum or blood.

The rearrangement links TRBV6-4 to TRBJ2-2, with TRBD2 identical over 8 bases. This receptor was obtained from a human patient who received an intestinal transplant, so some T cells may come from the graft donor. Sample: bone marrow, taken nearly 130 days after intestinal transplantation. The CDR3 is CASSESGSTGELFF. CDR3 in DNA: TGTGCCAGCAGTGAAAGCGGGAGCACCGGGGAGCTGTTTTTT.